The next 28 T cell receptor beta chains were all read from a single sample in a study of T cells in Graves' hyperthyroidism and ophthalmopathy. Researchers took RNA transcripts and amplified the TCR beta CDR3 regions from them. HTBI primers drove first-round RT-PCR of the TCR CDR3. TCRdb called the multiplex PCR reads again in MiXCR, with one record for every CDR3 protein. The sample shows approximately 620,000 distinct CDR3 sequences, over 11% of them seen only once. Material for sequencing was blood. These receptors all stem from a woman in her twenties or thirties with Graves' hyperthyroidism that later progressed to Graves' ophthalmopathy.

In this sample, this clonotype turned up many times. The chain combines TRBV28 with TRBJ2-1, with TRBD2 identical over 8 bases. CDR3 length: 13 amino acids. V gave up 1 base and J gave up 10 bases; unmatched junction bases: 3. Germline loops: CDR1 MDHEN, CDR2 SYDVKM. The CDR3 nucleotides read TGTGCCAGCAGTTTATTCGGGGGGGGGGAGCAGTTCTTC. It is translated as CASSLFGGGEQFF.

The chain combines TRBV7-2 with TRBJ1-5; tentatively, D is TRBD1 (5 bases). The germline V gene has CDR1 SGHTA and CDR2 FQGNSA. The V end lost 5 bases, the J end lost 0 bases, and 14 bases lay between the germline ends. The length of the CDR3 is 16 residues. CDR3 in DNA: TGTGCCAGCAGCAATGGGGCCACCCTTAGCAATCAGCCCCAGCATTTT. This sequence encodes CASSNGATLSNQPQHF.

DNA of the CDR3: TGTGCCACCAGTGAACGGCCTGGGACAGGGGACGGAAACACCATATATTTT. This sequence encodes CATSERPGTGDGNTIYF. This sequence joins TRBV24-1 and TRBJ1-3; TRBD1 agrees at 10 bases. Per the germline V gene, CDR1 is KGHDR and CDR2 is SFDVKD. V was pared by 4 bases and J by 4 bases, with 9 bases of the junction left unmatched. The CDR3 has 17 residues.

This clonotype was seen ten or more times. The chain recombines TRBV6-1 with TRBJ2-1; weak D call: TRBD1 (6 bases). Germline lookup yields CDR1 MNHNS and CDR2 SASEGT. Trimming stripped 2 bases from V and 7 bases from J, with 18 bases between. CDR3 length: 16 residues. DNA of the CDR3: TGTGCCAGCAGTGAATGGGGTTGGACAGAGAATAATGAGCAGTTCTTC. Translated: CASSEWGWTENNEQFF.

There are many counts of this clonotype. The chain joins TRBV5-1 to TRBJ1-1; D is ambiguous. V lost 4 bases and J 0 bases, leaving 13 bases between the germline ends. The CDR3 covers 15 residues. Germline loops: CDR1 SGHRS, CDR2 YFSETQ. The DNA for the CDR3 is TGCGCCAGCAGCCCAACAAGGACGGTGAACACTGAAGCTTTCTTT. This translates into CASSPTRTVNTEAFF.

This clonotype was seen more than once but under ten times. CDR3 in amino acids: CSAPPTGPGETQYF. For the CDR3, the DNA is TGCAGTGCTCCCCCGACAGGGCCAGGGGAGACCCAGTACTTC. This chain joins TRBV20-1 and TRBJ2-5; 7 nucleotides align to TRBD1. Germline values: CDR1 DFQATT, CDR2 SNEGSKA (reference sequence). Trimming at V came to 5 bases and at J to 5 bases, leaving 11 bases not matched to a gene. CDR3 size: 14 residues.

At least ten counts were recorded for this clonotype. The CDR3 here is CASSLTGDGEKLFF. CDR3 DNA: TGCGCCAGCAGCTTGACAGGGGATGGTGAAAAACTGTTTTTT. This chain uses TRBV5-1 with TRBJ1-4, with 7 bases aligning to TRBD1. Germline V gives CDR1 SGHRS, CDR2 YFSETQ. CDR3 length: 14 amino acids. The ends lost 1 base at V and 7 bases at J; junction bases unmatched: 4. Based on the CDR3 plus reference TRBV5-1 and TRBJ1-4, the full variable domain is KAGVTQTPRYLIKTRGQQVTLSCSPISGHRSVSWYQQTPGQGLQFLFEYFSETQRNKGNFPGRFSGRQFSNSRSEMNVSTLELGDSALYLCASSLTGDGEKLFFGSGTQLSVL.

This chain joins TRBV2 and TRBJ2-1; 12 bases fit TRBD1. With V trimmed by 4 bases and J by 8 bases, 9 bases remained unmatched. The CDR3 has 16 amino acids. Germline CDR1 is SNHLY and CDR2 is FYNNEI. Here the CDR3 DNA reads TGTGCCAGCAGTGTCCCGGGACAGGGGGCAGCGGATGAGCAGTTCTTC. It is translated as CASSVPGQGAADEQFF.

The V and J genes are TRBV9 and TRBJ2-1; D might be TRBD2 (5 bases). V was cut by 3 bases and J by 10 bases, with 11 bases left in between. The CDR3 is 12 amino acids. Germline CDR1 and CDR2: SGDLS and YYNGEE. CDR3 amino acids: CASSGLAGEQFF. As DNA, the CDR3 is TGTGCCAGCAGCGGGCTAGCTGGCGAGCAGTTCTTC.

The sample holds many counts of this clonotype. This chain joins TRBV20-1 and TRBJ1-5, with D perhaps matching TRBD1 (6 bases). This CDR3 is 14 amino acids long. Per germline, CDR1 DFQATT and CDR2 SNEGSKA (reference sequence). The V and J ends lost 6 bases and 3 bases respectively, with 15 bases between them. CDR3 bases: TGCAGTGCACGGACAGTTAACTACAATCAGCCCCAGCATTTT. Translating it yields CSARTVNYNQPQHF.

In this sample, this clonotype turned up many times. CDR3 DNA sequence: TGTGCCAGCAGCCTAATCGACCACCCGACTTACGAGCAGTACTTC. Translation: CASSLIDHPTYEQYF. This chain links TRBV11-1 with TRBJ2-7, with D hard to call. The CDR3 is 15 amino acids. V was clipped by 5 bases and J by 4 bases, with 18 bases between them. In germline, CDR1 is SGHAT, CDR2 FQDESV (reference sequence).

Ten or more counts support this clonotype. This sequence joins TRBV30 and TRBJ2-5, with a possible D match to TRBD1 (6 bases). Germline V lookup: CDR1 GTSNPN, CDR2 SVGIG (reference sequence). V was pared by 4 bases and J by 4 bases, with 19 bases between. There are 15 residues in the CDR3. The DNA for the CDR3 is TGTGCCTGGACAGCCGGGACCCGAGGGGGAGAGACCCAGTACTTC. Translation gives CAWTAGTRGGETQYF.

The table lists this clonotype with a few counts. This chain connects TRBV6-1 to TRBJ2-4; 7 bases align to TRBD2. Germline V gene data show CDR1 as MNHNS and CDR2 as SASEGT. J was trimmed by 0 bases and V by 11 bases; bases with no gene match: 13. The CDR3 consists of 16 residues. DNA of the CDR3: TGTGCCGTAGGATTAAGCCTAGCGGTAGCCAAAAACATTCAGTACTTC. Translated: CAVGLSLAVAKNIQYF.

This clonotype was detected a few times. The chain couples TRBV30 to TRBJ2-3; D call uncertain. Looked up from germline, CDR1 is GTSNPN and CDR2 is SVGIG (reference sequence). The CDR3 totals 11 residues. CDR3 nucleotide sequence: TGTGGGGTCGGCAGAACAGATACGCAGTATTTT. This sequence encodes CGVGRTDTQYF.

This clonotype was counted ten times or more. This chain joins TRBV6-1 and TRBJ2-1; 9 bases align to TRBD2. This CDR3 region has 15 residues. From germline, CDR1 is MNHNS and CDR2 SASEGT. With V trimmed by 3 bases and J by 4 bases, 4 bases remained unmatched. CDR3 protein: CASSDGTSMYNEQFF. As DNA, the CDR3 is TGTGCCAGCAGTGATGGGACTAGCATGTACAATGAGCAGTTCTTC.

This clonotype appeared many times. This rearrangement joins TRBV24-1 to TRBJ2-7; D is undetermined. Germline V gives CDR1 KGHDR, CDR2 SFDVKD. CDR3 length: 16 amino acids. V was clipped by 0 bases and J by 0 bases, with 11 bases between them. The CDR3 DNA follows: TGTGCCACCAGTGATTTGGGTCAGTTCGACTCCTACGAGCAGTACTTC. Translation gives CATSDLGQFDSYEQYF.

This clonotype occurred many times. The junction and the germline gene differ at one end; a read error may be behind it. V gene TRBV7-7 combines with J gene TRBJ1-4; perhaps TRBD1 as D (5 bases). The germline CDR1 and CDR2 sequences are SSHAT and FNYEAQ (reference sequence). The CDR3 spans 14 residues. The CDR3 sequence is CASSLTGTDEKLFF. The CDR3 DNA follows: TGTGCTAGCAGCTTAACGGGGACCGATGAAAAACTGTTTTTT.

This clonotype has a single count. This chain's CDR3 is CASSLLGPAEAFF. The CDR3 bases are TGTGCCAGCAGCTTATTAGGGCCAGCTGAAGCTTTCTTT. V and J are TRBV7-9 and TRBJ1-1; D is unresolved. Trimming shortened V by 2 bases and J by 6 bases, and 10 bases separated the two germline ends. The CDR3 totals 13 residues. Germline CDR1 reads SEHNR; CDR2 reads FQNEAQ (reference sequence). The full variable domain, its missing parts supplied by reference TRBV7-9 and TRBJ1-1, is DTGVSQNPRHKITKRGQNVTFRCDPISEHNRLYWYRQTLGQGPEFLTYFQNEAQLEKSRLLSDRFSAERPKGSFSTLEIQRTEQGDSAMYLCASSLLGPAEAFFGQGTRLTVV.

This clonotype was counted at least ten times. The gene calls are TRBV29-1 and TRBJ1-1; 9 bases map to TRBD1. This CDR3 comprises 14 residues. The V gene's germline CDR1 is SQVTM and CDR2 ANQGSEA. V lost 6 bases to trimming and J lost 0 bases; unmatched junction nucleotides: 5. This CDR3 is CSVGDRVMNTEAFF. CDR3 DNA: TGCAGCGTAGGGGACAGGGTCATGAACACTGAAGCTTTCTTT. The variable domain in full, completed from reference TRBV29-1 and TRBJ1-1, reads SAVISQKPSRDICQRGTSLTIQCQVDSQVTMMFWYRQQPGQSLTLIATANQGSEATYESGFVIDKFPISRPNLTFSTLTVSNMSPEDSSIYLCSVGDRVMNTEAFFGQGTRLTVV.

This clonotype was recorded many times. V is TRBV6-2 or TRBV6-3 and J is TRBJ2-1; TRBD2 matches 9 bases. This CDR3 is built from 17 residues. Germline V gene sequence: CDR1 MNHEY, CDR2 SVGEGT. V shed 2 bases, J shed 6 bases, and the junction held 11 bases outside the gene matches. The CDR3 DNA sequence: TGTGCCAGCAGTTACCCAGCGGGAGGCCAACTTAGCAATGAGCAGTTCTTC. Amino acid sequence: CASSYPAGGQLSNEQFF.

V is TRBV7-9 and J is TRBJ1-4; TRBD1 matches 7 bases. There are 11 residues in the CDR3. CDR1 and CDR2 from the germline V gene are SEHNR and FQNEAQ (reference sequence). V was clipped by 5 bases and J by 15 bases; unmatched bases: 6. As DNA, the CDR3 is TGTGCCAGCAGCCTCCAGACAGGGTTGTTTTTT. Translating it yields CASSLQTGLFF.

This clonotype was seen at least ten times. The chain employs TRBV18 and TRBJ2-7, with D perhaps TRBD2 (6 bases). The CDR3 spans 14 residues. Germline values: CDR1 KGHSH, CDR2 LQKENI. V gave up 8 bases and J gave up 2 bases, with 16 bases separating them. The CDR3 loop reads CASSPRGTAYEQYF. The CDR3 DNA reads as TGTGCCAGCAGCCCGCGGGGAACTGCCTACGAGCAGTACTTC.

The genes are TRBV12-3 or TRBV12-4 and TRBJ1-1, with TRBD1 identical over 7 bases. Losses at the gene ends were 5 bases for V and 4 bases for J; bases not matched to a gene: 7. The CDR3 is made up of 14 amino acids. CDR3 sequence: CASSNDRARTEAFF. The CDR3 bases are TGTGCCAGCAGTAACGACAGGGCGCGCACTGAAGCTTTCTTT.

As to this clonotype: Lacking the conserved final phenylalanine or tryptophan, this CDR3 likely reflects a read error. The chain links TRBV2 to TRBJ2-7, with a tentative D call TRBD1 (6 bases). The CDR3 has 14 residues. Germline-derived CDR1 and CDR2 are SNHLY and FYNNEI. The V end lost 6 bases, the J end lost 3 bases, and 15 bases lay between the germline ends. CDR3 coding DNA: TGTGCCAGCAGAGCCGGGACACAGGTCTACGAGCAGTACCTC. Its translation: CASRAGTQVYEQYL.

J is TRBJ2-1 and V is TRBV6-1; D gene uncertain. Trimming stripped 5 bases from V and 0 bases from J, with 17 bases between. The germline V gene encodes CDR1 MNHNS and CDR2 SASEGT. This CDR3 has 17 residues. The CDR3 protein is CASSHPTGPTSYNEQFF. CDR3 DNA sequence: TGTGCCAGCAGTCACCCGACCGGGCCGACCTCCTACAATGAGCAGTTCTTC.

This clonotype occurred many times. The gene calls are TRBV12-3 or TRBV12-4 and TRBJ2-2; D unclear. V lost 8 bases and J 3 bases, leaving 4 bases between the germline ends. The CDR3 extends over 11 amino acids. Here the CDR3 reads CASGYTGELFF. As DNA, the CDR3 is TGTGCCAGCGGGTACACCGGGGAGCTGTTTTTT.

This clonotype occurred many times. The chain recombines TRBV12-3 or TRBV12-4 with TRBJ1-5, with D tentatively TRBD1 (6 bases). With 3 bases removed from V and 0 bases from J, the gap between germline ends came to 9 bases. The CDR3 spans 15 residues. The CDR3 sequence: CASSFNRDSNQPQHF. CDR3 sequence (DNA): TGTGCCAGCAGTTTTAACAGGGATAGCAATCAGCCCCAGCATTTT.

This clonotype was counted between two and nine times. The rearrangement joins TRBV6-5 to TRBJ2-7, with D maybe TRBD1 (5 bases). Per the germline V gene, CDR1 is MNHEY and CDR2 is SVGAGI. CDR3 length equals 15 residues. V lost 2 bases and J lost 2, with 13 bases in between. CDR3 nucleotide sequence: TGTGCCAGCAGTTACATCAGTGACAGAGCCTACGAGCAGTACTTC. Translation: CASSYISDRAYEQYF.